The next 27 T cell receptor beta chains were all read from a single sample in a study of STAT3 mutations in large granular lymphocyte leukemia. General study findings and limits: At least one immunodominant TCR beta clonotype appeared in every T-cell large granular lymphocyte leukemia patient.

This table comes from immunoSEQ multiplex PCR, and its TCRdb copy is limited to in-frame clones, with some not included. In the table there are 40,000 to 50,000 clones, roughly three quarters of which are singletons. These receptors' antigens are unknown. Specimen: PBMCs. Receptors originate from a human donor with T large granular lymphocyte leukemia. Some clones in this sample may be carry-over from other donors' samples.

The chain carries TRBV30 and TRBJ1-5; perhaps TRBD1 as D (5 bases). The V gene lost 1 base and the J gene lost 0 bases, with 10 bases spanning the gap. The CDR3 has 15 residues. CDR1 GTSNPN and CDR2 SVGIG come from the germline V gene (reference sequence). For the CDR3, the DNA is TGTGCCTGGAGTGATACAGGAGATAGCAATCAGCCCCAGCATTTT. Residues: CAWSDTGDSNQPQHF.

The V and J genes are TRBV5-6 and TRBJ2-7, with TRBD1 as a possible D gene (6 bases). Trimming cost V 3 bases and J 6 bases, with 19 bases left between them. The CDR3 length is 15 residues. The germline V gene has CDR1 SGHDT and CDR2 YYEEEE. CDR3 sequence (DNA): TGTGCCAGCAGCTACGGACAGACGAGAGAGGTCGAGCAGTACGTC. It encodes CASSYGQTREVEQYV.

The V gene is TRBV7-6, the J gene TRBJ2-7; a weak D match, TRBD2 (5 bases). V lost 5 bases and J 0 bases, leaving 14 bases between the germline ends. In germline, CDR1 is SGHVS, CDR2 FNYEAQ. CDR3 length: 15 amino acids. In DNA form, the CDR3 reads TGTGCCAGCAGCCCTCGTCCGGGAAGCTCCTACGAGCAGTACTTC. This gives the protein CASSPRPGSSYEQYF.

The chain links TRBV5-1 to TRBJ1-6, with 8 bases aligning to TRBD1. The V gene end was trimmed by 6 bases and the J gene end by 7 bases; junction bases not matched to a gene: 9. The CDR3 consists of 15 residues. Germline CDR1 SGHRS, CDR2 YFSETQ. DNA of the CDR3: TGCGCCAGCAACCTACAGGGGGTAGGGAATTCACCCCTCCACTTT. As protein: CASNLQGVGNSPLHF.

This clone was recorded a few times. This chain connects TRBV2 to TRBJ2-1; TRBD2 might be the D (6 bases). CDR3 length equals 12 residues. With 7 bases removed from V and 9 bases from J, the gap between germline ends came to 13 bases. Germline values: CDR1 SNHLY, CDR2 FYNNEI. CDR3 bases: TGTGCCAGCAACCGGGACTCCTCTGAGCAGTTCTTC. It is translated as CASNRDSSEQFF.

This clone was seen a few times. In DNA form, the CDR3 reads TGTGCCAGCAGCGTAGGGGGAGAGGGCAATCAGCCCCAGCATTTT. Protein: CASSVGGEGNQPQHF. The rearrangement links TRBV9 to TRBJ1-5, with unresolved D. The CDR3 is 15 amino acids. The V and J ends lost 0 bases and 2 bases respectively, with 9 bases between them. Germline V gene lookup returns CDR1 SGDLS and CDR2 YYNGEE.

The chain is built from TRBV10-1 and TRBJ2-4, with D possibly called TRBD1 or TRBD2 (5 bases each). CDR1 is WNHNN, CDR2 SYGVQD, per germline (reference sequence). The CDR3 consists of 18 residues. The V end was cut by 3 bases, the J end by 4 bases, with 22 bases between. The chain's CDR3 is CASSDSSLRTSGKNIQYF. CDR3 nucleotide sequence: TGCGCCAGCAGTGATTCTTCCCTTCGGACAAGCGGAAAAAACATTCAGTACTTC.

This clone was seen only a few times. The chain couples TRBV9 to TRBJ1-2; D gene ambiguous. Germline V CDR1 and CDR2: SGDLS, YYNGEE. The CDR3 is made up of 15 amino acids. V lost 0 bases and J 1 base, leaving 10 bases between the germline ends. CDR3 sequence: CASSVEGLINYGYTF. The CDR3 region has the DNA TGTGCCAGCAGCGTAGAAGGACTGATTAACTATGGCTACACCTTC.

The V call is TRBV4-3, the J call TRBJ1-1; TRBD1 matches 8 bases. The CDR3 contains 13 residues. Germline V CDR1 and CDR2: LGHNA, YSLEER. The V gene end was trimmed by 1 base and the J gene end by 5 bases; junction bases not matched to a gene: 0. The CDR3: CASSQGTGTEAFF. In DNA, the CDR3 is TGCGCCAGCAGCCAAGGGACAGGGACTGAAGCTTTCTTT.

The chain couples TRBV5-8 to TRBJ2-3, with D tentatively TRBD1 (6 bases). V lost 5 bases, J lost 1 base, and 11 bases lay in between. The CDR3 is 14 residues long. CDR1 and CDR2 from the germline V gene are SGHTS and YDEGEE. In DNA form, the CDR3 reads TGTGCCAGCAGTACCCGGACAGGCACAGATACGCAGTATTTT. Translating it yields CASSTRTGTDTQYF. The full variable domain, completed using reference TRBV5-8 and TRBJ2-3, is EAGVTQSPTHLIKTRGQQATLRCSPISGHTSVYWYQQALGLGLQFLLWYDEGEERNRGNFPPRFSGRQFPNYSSELNVNALELEDSALYLCASSTRTGTDTQYFGPGTRLTVL.

This clone appeared once. The V call is TRBV7-9, the J call TRBJ1-2; unclear D gene. Germline V gene lookup returns CDR1 SEHNR and CDR2 FQNEAQ (reference sequence). CDR3 size: 13 residues. Trimming removed 5 bases from V and 4 bases from J, with 11 bases in between. CDR3 nucleotide sequence: TGTGCCAGCAGCCTCCGGTCCATCTATGGCTACACCTTC. It yields the protein CASSLRSIYGYTF. Full variable domain (missing parts from reference TRBV7-9 and TRBJ1-2): DTGVSQNPRHKITKRGQNVTFRCDPISEHNRLYWYRQTLGQGPEFLTYFQNEAQLEKSRLLSDRFSAERPKGSFSTLEIQRTEQGDSAMYLCASSLRSIYGYTFGSGTRLTVV.

The chain has TRBV7-9 and TRBJ2-1, with D perhaps given as TRBD1 or TRBD2 (5 bases each). The length of the CDR3 is 17 residues. Trimming pared 1 base from V and 0 bases from J, leaving 13 bases between. Germline CDR1 is SEHNR and CDR2 is FQNEAQ (reference sequence). CDR3 loop: CASSLGGWGSSYNEQFF. DNA of the CDR3: TGTGCCAGCAGCTTAGGGGGTTGGGGGAGCTCCTACAATGAGCAGTTCTTC.

The genes are TRBV7-9 and TRBJ1-4; maybe TRBD1 (5 bases). V was shortened by 6 bases and J by 4 bases, with 18 bases between the two germline ends. This CDR3 is built from 16 residues. Germline CDR1 is SEHNR and CDR2 is FQNEAQ (reference sequence). The CDR3 spells CASSLTWGQGNEKLFF. CDR3 in DNA: TGTGCCAGCAGTCTCACTTGGGGCCAGGGTAATGAAAAACTGTTTTTT.

The chain links TRBV11-2 to TRBJ2-1, with D maybe TRBD1 (6 bases). CDR1 is SGHAT, CDR2 FQNNGV, per germline. V lost 5 bases and J 7 bases, leaving 12 bases between the germline ends. The length of the CDR3 is 13 residues. The CDR3 loop is CASSPQRGNEQFF. The CDR3 region has the DNA TGTGCCAGCAGCCCCCAAAGGGGGAATGAGCAGTTCTTC.

This clone was recorded once. The rearrangement links TRBV19 to TRBJ1-4; D possibly corresponds to TRBD1 (6 bases). With 5 bases removed from V and 8 bases from J, the gap between germline ends came to 18 bases. The CDR3 is made up of 15 amino acids. Germline V gene data show CDR1 as LNHDA and CDR2 as SQIVND (reference sequence). CDR3 loop: CASSGRRDNREKLFF. The CDR3 DNA sequence: TGTGCCAGTAGTGGCCGCCGGGACAACAGGGAAAAACTGTTTTTT.

This chain connects TRBV28 to TRBJ1-2; no definite D call. Trimming left V 2 bases short and J 4 bases short, with 8 bases between. CDR3 size: 13 residues. Germline CDR1 is MDHEN and CDR2 is SYDVKM. Written as DNA, the CDR3 is TGTGCCAGCAGTTTAAGTGGGTCCTATGGCTACACCTTC. Translating gives CASSLSGSYGYTF.

The J gene is TRBJ2-5, the V gene TRBV5-5; tentative D call: TRBD2 (6 bases). V lost 3 bases and J 1 base, leaving 10 bases between the germline ends. This CDR3 is 14 amino acids long. Germline CDR1 SGHKS, CDR2 YYEKEE (reference sequence). CDR3 sequence (DNA): TGTGCCAGCAGCTCGGACTACCTCCAAGAGACCCAGTACTTC. It translates to CASSSDYLQETQYF.

DNA of the CDR3: TGTGCCTGGAGGGCCAGCTCCTATAATTCACCCCTCCACTTT. Translation: CAWRASSYNSPLHF. This chain connects TRBV30 to TRBJ1-6, with D unclear. Germline V gene data show CDR1 as GTSNPN and CDR2 as SVGIG (reference sequence). Trimming removed 3 bases from V and 0 bases from J, with 6 bases in between. The CDR3 sequence is 14 residues long.

The chain carries TRBV7-2 and TRBJ1-5; D possibly corresponds to TRBD1 (6 bases). Trimming shortened V by 3 bases and J by 5 bases, and 14 bases separated the two germline ends. The CDR3 is made up of 15 amino acids. Germline values: CDR1 SGHTA, CDR2 FQGNSA. CDR3 residues: CASSFVGAVDQPQHF. Here the CDR3 DNA reads TGTGCCAGCAGCTTCGTGGGGGCGGTGGATCAGCCCCAGCATTTT. The full variable domain, rest sourced from reference TRBV7-2 and TRBJ1-5, is GAGVSQSPSNKVTEKGKDVELRCDPISGHTALYWYRQSLGQGLEFLIYFQGNSAPDKSGLPSDRFSAERTGGSVSTLTIQRTQQEDSAVYLCASSFVGAVDQPQHFGDGTRLSIL.

The chain uses TRBV6-1 and TRBJ2-3; D gene ambiguous. Trimming pared 10 bases from V and 2 bases from J, leaving 13 bases between. The germline V gene encodes CDR1 MNHNS and CDR2 SASEGT. This CDR3 contains 13 residues. CDR3 nucleotide sequence: TGTGCCACAAGAGTAGGAGTCACAGATACGCAGTATTTT. This codes for CATRVGVTDTQYF.

This clone has just one count. The chain combines TRBV11-2 with TRBJ2-4, with D perhaps TRBD2 (6 bases). The germline gives CDR1 SGHAT, CDR2 FQNNGV. Trimming stripped 1 base from V and 4 bases from J, with 14 bases between. The CDR3 consists of 16 residues. CDR3 region: CASSLVSGSGKNIQYF. DNA of the CDR3: TGTGCCAGCAGCTTAGTAAGCGGGTCGGGTAAAAACATTCAGTACTTC.

The CDR3 reads CASSPLHGTEKETQYF. Here the CDR3 DNA reads TGTGCCAGCTCACCACTGCACGGGACAGAAAAAGAGACCCAGTACTTC. V and J are TRBV18 and TRBJ2-5; 7 bases match TRBD1. The CDR3 has 16 amino acids. Germline V gene lookup returns CDR1 KGHSH and CDR2 LQKENI. The V and J ends lost 1 base and 3 bases, in that order; junction bases with no gene match: 8.

The J gene is TRBJ2-7, the V gene TRBV5-8, with D possibly TRBD2 on 5 matching bases. The length of the CDR3 is 16 residues. Trimming took off 1 base at V and 5 bases at J, with 19 bases between the two ends. Germline-derived CDR1 and CDR2 are SGHTS and YDEGEE. Here the CDR3 DNA reads TGTGCCAGCAGCTTGCAGTCCACATCGGCGGGCCACGAGCAGTACGTC. It codes for CASSLQSTSAGHEQYV.

The sample holds one count of this clone. V gene TRBV10-3 combines with J gene TRBJ1-6, with unresolved D. The germline V and J ends were trimmed by 7 bases and 4 bases, with 8 bases remaining between them. CDR1 is ENHRY, CDR2 SYGVKD, per germline. CDR3 length: 13 residues. The DNA of the CDR3 is TGTGCCATCAATAGAGAATATAATTCACCCCTCCACTTT. It codes for CAINREYNSPLHF.

The chain recombines TRBV5-1 with TRBJ2-1; 9 bases align to TRBD1. The CDR3 runs 14 residues. Per germline, CDR1 SGHRS and CDR2 YFSETQ. J was trimmed by 7 bases and V by 6 bases; bases with no gene match: 8. The CDR3 protein is CASTRTGAGNEQFF. The CDR3 nucleotides read TGCGCCAGCACCAGGACAGGGGCTGGGAATGAGCAGTTCTTC.

This clone came up once. The rearrangement links TRBV7-8 to TRBJ1-6; 8 bases are shared with TRBD1. The CDR3 is 17 amino acids. Trimming cost V 5 bases and J 8 bases; bases outside gene matches: 14. The germline V gene encodes CDR1 SGHVS and CDR2 FQNEAQ. DNA for the CDR3: TGTGCCAGCAGCCCTAGACAGGGGCTTAGGCGTCATTCACCCCTCCACTTT. Translation: CASSPRQGLRRHSPLHF.

This clone was observed a handful of times. The rearrangement links TRBV9 to TRBJ1-4; 7 nucleotides match TRBD1. The CDR3 is made up of 15 amino acids. Trimming at V came to 0 bases and at J to 4 bases, leaving 3 bases not matched to a gene. Germline lookup yields CDR1 SGDLS and CDR2 YYNGEE. CDR3 bases: TGTGCCAGCAGCGTAGCAGGGACAGTTAATGAAAAACTGTTTTTT. This translates into CASSVAGTVNEKLFF. The whole variable domain, filled in from reference TRBV9 and TRBJ1-4, reads DSGVTQTPKHLITATGQRVTLRCSPRSGDLSVYWYQQSLDQGLQFLIQYYNGEERAKGNILERFSAQQFPDLHSELNLSSLELGDSALYFCASSVAGTVNEKLFFGSGTQLSVL.